What follows are 5 T cell receptor beta chains derived from one specimen sequenced in a study of CD8+CD57+ T cells in acquired aplastic anemia. Sequencing involved patients with CD8+CD57+ cell expansion previously shown by flow cytometry. Profiling that covered TCR beta VDJ and CDR3 relied on genomic DNA as its template. From the reads, TCRdb called clonotypes with MiXCR, one entry per CDR3 protein. Among 200,000 to 250,000 distinct CDR3 sequences, about half were seen once, and the ten largest hold just under 20%. Sequencing was done on a sample of sorted CD4+, CD8+, or CD8+CD57+ T cells (not recorded which) from PBMCs. The receptors come from a human donor with aplastic anemia.

This clonotype was counted many times. V and J are TRBV19 and TRBJ2-3, with a weak D call TRBD2 (6 bases). Germline V gene lookup returns CDR1 LNHDA and CDR2 SQIVND (reference sequence). Trimming shortened V by 0 bases and J by 3 bases, and 19 bases separated the two germline ends. The CDR3 sequence is 18 residues long. The CDR3 nucleotides read TGTGCCAGTAGTATAGATGCCCCGGGGGTTGAAGGGACAGATACGCAGTATTTT. It codes for CASSIDAPGVEGTDTQYF.

This clonotype was found many times. J is TRBJ2-3 and V is TRBV20-1; 10 nucleotides align to TRBD2. This CDR3 is 15 amino acids long. V was pared by 6 bases and J by 0 bases, with 6 bases of the junction left unmatched. The germline gives CDR1 DFQATT, CDR2 SNEGSKA (reference sequence). The CDR3 DNA reads TGCAGTGCACTAGCGGGGTCACCTAGCACAGATACGCAGTATTTT. Protein: CSALAGSPSTDTQYF.

This clonotype was observed at least ten times. V and J are TRBV20-1 and TRBJ2-2; 7 bases fit TRBD1. J was trimmed by 5 bases and V by 6 bases; bases with no gene match: 3. This CDR3 region has 12 residues. CDR1 is DFQATT, CDR2 SNEGSKA, per germline (reference sequence). CDR3 bases: TGCAGTGCGACGACAGGGACCGGGGAGCTGTTTTTT. This gives the protein CSATTGTGELFF.

This sequence joins TRBV7-9 and TRBJ1-2; 8 positions agree with TRBD1. The CDR3 has 15 amino acids. Per the germline V gene, CDR1 is SEHNR and CDR2 is FQNEAQ (reference sequence). Trimming removed 2 bases from V and 2 bases from J; junction bases left unmatched: 4. In DNA, the CDR3 is TGTGCCAGCAGCTTAACGACAGGGGTGAACTATGGCTACACCTTC. It codes for CASSLTTGVNYGYTF.

The rearrangement joins TRBV3-1 to TRBJ1-5, with D unclear. Looked up from germline, CDR1 is LGHDT and CDR2 is YNNKEL (reference sequence). The ends were cut back, 1 base at V and 2 bases at J, with 12 bases in the middle. This CDR3 comprises 16 residues. The CDR3 nucleotides are TGTGCCAGCAGCCAAGGCGGGTATATTCGCAATCAGCCCCAGCATTTT. It codes for CASSQGGYIRNQPQHF.